These T cell receptor beta chains were read from a single sample in a study of shared clonotypes between healthy human individuals. Repertoires were generated with immunoSEQ multiplex PCR, while TCRdb's copy carries only in-frame clones and drops some. The sample yields 600,000 or so clones, roughly 96% seen once. The sample consisted of naive CD8+ T cells sorted from blood. These receptors were taken from a woman in her thirties in good health. The CDR3 runs from the conserved cysteine through the conserved F or W. Fields, in order: clone size, D gene, V gene, J gene, CDR3 protein, CDR3 DNA. A D gene is named only where the DNA matches it firmly. Some rows have no size entry. The others give once, few or many, or a class for an expanded clone.

>-|-|TRBV7-9|TRBJ2-6
CASRVGANVLTF
TGTGCCAGCAGGGTGGGGGCCAACGTCCTGACTTTC
>-|-|TRBV7-9|TRBJ2-5
CASSPPGRLQETQYF
TGTGCCAGCAGCCCCCCGGGACGCCTTCAAGAGACCCAGTACTTC
>once|-|TRBV9|TRBJ2-1
CASSVGSYNEQFF
TGTGCCAGCAGCGTAGGTTCCTACAATGAGCAGTTCTTC
>-|-|TRBV28|TRBJ1-2
CASSFLSRVKSYGYTF
TGTGCCAGCAGTTTTCTTTCGCGGGTGAAATCCTATGGCTACACCTTC
>-|TRBD1|TRBV19|TRBJ1-1
CASSIYPSGRGAGEAFF
TGTGCCAGTAGTATATATCCGTCCGGCAGGGGGGCCGGTGAAGCTTTCTTT
>once|TRBD1|TRBV15|TRBJ1-5
CATSLSRDRGYNQPQHF
TGTGCCACCAGCTTATCCCGGGACAGGGGGTACAATCAGCCCCAGCATTTT
>-|-|TRBV9|TRBJ1-3
CASSASGVSGNTIYF
TGTGCCAGCAGCGCCTCAGGGGTTTCTGGAAACACCATATATTTT
>-|TRBD2|TRBV4-1|TRBJ2-2
CASSQLAGSTQAGELFF
TGCGCCAGCAGCCAACTAGCGGGATCGACACAGGCCGGGGAGCTGTTTTTT
>once|-|TRBV18|TRBJ2-2
CASSLVSGNTGELFF
TGTGCCAGCTCACTTGTTAGCGGGAACACCGGGGAGCTGTTTTTT
>-|TRBD2|TRBV29-1|TRBJ2-3
CSVESPTSGHTDTQYF
TGCAGCGTTGAATCCCCGACTAGCGGACACACAGATACGCAGTATTTT
>-|-|TRBV5-8|TRBJ2-7
CASSHTYEQYF
TGTGCCAGCAGCCACACCTACGAGCAGTACTTC
>-|-|TRBV4-1|TRBJ2-5
CASSHSQRNQETQYF
TGCGCCAGCAGCCATTCTCAGAGAAACCAAGAGACCCAGTACTTC
>-|-|TRBV5-6|TRBJ2-7
CASSPGHSYEQYF
TGTGCCAGCAGTCCGGGACACAGCTACGAGCAGTACTTC
>-|-|TRBV11-2|TRBJ1-1
CASSYGQSFEAFF
TGTGCCAGCAGCTACGGACAGAGCTTTGAAGCTTTCTTT
>-|TRBD2|TRBV19|TRBJ2-1
CASSMGLAGYNEQFF
TGTGCCAGTAGTATGGGACTAGCGGGGTACAATGAGCAGTTCTTC
>-|-|TRBV4-1|TRBJ2-7
CASSPRRVPYEQYF
TGCGCCAGCAGCCCGCGCAGGGTTCCCTACGAGCAGTACTTC
>-|-|TRBV9|TRBJ2-1
CASSVHLSRSYNEQFF
TGTGCCAGCAGCGTACATCTGAGTAGATCATACAATGAGCAGTTCTTC
>-|-|TRBV5-1|TRBJ2-1
CASSLAQPSDEQFF
TGCGCCAGCTCACTAGCCCAACCCTCGGATGAGCAGTTCTTC
>-|-|TRBV4-1|TRBJ2-1
CASSQEVQYNEQFF
TGCGCCAGCAGCCAAGAGGTACAGTACAATGAGCAGTTCTTC
>once|-|TRBV28|TRBJ1-1
CASSLISDTEAFF
TGTGCCAGCAGTTTAATTTCGGACACTGAAGCTTTCTTT
>-|TRBD2|TRBV13|TRBJ2-1
CASSQLTLAGVHNEQFF
TGTGCCAGCAGCCAACTAACCCTAGCGGGAGTCCACAATGAGCAGTTCTTC
>once|-|TRBV7-2|TRBJ2-7
CASSMGPPNEQYF
TGTGCCAGCAGTATGGGCCCACCCAACGAGCAGTACTTC
>-|-|TRBV10-3|TRBJ1-2
CAISESKGRGYGYTF
TGTGCCATCAGTGAGTCGAAGGGCAGGGGCTATGGCTACACCTTC
>-|TRBD1|TRBV4-1|TRBJ1-4
CASSQYRDRGQEKLFF
TGCGCCAGCAGCCAATACCGGGACAGGGGTCAGGAAAAACTGTTTTTT
>-|-|TRBV19|TRBJ2-7
CASSIDHRTYEQYF
TGTGCCAGTAGTATAGATCACCGGACCTACGAGCAGTACTTC
>-|-|TRBV6-1|TRBJ1-6
CASSRRRDGNSPLHF
TGTGCCAGCAGTCGCCGCCGGGACGGTAATTCACCCCTCCACTTT
>-|-|TRBV14|TRBJ1-1
CASRPSPRNTEAFF
TGTGCCAGCAGGCCTAGCCCACGGAACACTGAAGCTTTCTTT
>-|-|TRBV5-6|TRBJ2-7
CASSLCYEQYF
TGTGCCAGCAGCTTGTGCTACGAGCAGTACTTC
>-|-|TRBV9|TRBJ1-2
CASSGLRGARGYGYTF
TGTGCCAGCAGCGGGCTGCGAGGGGCGCGTGGGTATGGCTACACCTTC
>-|-|TRBV21-1|TRBJ2-7
CASSKGWTIGSEQYF
TGTGCCAGCAGCAAAGGATGGACGATTGGGTCCGAGCAGTACTTC
>-|-|TRBV30|TRBJ2-2
CASTGGNTGELFF
TGTGCCTCCACCGGAGGGAACACCGGGGAGCTGTTTTTT